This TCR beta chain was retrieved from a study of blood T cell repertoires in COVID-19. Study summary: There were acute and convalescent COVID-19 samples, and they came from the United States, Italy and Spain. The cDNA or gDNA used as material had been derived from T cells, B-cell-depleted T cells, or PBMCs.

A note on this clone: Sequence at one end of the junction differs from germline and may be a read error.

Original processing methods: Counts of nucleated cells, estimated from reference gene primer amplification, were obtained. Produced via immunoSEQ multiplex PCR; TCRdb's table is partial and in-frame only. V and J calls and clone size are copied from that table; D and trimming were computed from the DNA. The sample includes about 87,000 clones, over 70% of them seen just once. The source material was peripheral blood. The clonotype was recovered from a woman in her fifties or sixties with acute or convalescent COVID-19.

CDR3 residues: CASSHGSNPEAFF. The CDR3 bases are TGTGCCAGCAGCCACGGGTCGAACCCTGAAGCTTTCTTT. V gene TRBV3-1 (or the pseudogene TRBV3-2) combines with J gene TRBJ1-1, with D hard to call. Per the germline V gene, CDR1 is LGHDT and CDR2 is YNNKEL (reference sequence). The CDR3 sequence is 13 residues long.